This T cell receptor (beta chain) was sequenced during a study of T-cell reconstitution after alpha-beta-depleted transplantation in children. Unique molecular identifiers tagged the TCRbeta library. TCRdb re-called the PCR reads with MiXCR, one entry per CDR3 protein. Of around 340,000 distinct CDR3 sequences listed, 13% are singletons. Germline values: CDR1 DFQATT, CDR2 SNEGSKA (reference sequence). The CDR3 sequence is 13 residues long. Trimming cost V 3 bases and J 1 base, with 9 bases left between them. This clonotype was recorded a few times. The source of this sequence is a human donor who donated a stem cell graft to a child with Fanconi anemia. Material: PBMCs, obtained from the stem cell graft. The chain is built from TRBV20-1 and TRBJ1-1; D call uncertain. CDR3 coding DNA: TGCAGTGCTAGGGCTGAACCGAACACTGAAGCTTTCTTT. This sequence encodes CSARAEPNTEAFF.